One sample yielded the 28 T cell receptor beta chains listed below, sequenced in a study of shared clonotypes between healthy human individuals (dated by TCRdb to the early 2020s). Library generation was performed with the immunoSEQ multiplex PCR assay. Drawn from immuneACCESS, this table holds only the in-frame rearrangements with V and J called that TCRdb kept. Clones are partly lost; checked studies trace under half to an unresolved V gene and leave the rest unexplained. The sample contains some 2.1 million clones, 80% to 95% of them found a single time. The ten largest make up 1.5% to 2% of the sample. CD8 naive samples were obtained by positive selection for CCR7 among CD45RO-negative cells, yielding a CD45RA+CCR7+ population from which TemRA cells were excluded. Sequenced input: naive CD8+ T cells from PBMCs. The cell subset or site tag for this specimen amounts to: CD45RA+CCR7+. All receptors derive from a man younger than 35 in good health. Some clones in this sample may be carry-over from other donors' samples.

CDR3 loop: CASSPRIISDRGPETQYF. CDR3 DNA sequence: TGTGCCAGCAGCCCTAGAATAATTAGCGACCGGGGGCCAGAGACCCAGTACTTC. V gene TRBV7-7 combines with J gene TRBJ2-5, with D perhaps being TRBD1 or TRBD2 (6 bases each). V lost 5 bases, J lost 4 bases, and 26 bases lay in between. Germline CDR1 and CDR2: SSHAT and FNYEAQ (reference sequence). This CDR3 has 18 amino acids. The variable domain in full, completed from reference TRBV7-7 and TRBJ2-5, reads GAGVSQSPRYKVTKRGQDVTLRCDPISSHATLYWYQQALGQGPEFLTYFNYEAQPDKSGLPSDRFSAERPEGSISTLTIQRTEQRDSAMYRCASSPRIISDRGPETQYFGPGTRLLVL.

V usage is TRBV27 and J usage is TRBJ2-5; 10 bases fit TRBD2. Trimming at V came to 5 bases and at J to 2 bases, leaving 14 bases not matched to a gene. The CDR3 is 18 amino acids. Germline assignment: CDR1 MNHEY and CDR2 SMNVEV (reference sequence). CDR3 sequence reads: CASSHRGSGRPLQETQYF. The DNA for the CDR3 is TGTGCCAGCAGTCACCGGGGTAGCGGGAGGCCCTTACAAGAGACCCAGTACTTC.

The chain is built from TRBV27 and TRBJ2-1, with 7 positions matching TRBD1. This CDR3 has 11 residues. Germline assignment: CDR1 MNHEY and CDR2 SMNVEV (reference sequence). With V trimmed by 5 bases and J by 14 bases, 6 bases remained unmatched. The CDR3 DNA follows: TGTGCCAGCAGTCAAGGACAGGAGGAGTTCTTC. Translated, it gives CASSQGQEEFF.

A word on this clone: Other DNA sequences within the sample encode an identical CDR3. The J gene is TRBJ2-3, the V gene TRBV5-6; D call uncertain. This CDR3 is 14 amino acids long. The V gene lost 0 bases and the J gene lost 0 bases, with 5 bases spanning the gap. Germline V gene sequence: CDR1 SGHDT, CDR2 YYEEEE. Written as DNA, the CDR3 is TGTGCCAGCAGCTTGGCCGGGAGCACAGATACGCAGTATTTT. It translates to CASSLAGSTDTQYF.

The chain employs TRBV10-3 and TRBJ2-7, with D possibly TRBD2 on 5 matching bases. The CDR3 length is 15 residues. V was trimmed by 2 bases and J by 3 bases, leaving 14 bases between them. Germline CDR1 ENHRY, CDR2 SYGVKD. DNA of the CDR3: TGTGCCATCAGTGAGGCACGGGCTAGCTTCTACGAGCAGTACTTC. Translated, it gives CAISEARASFYEQYF.

The J gene is TRBJ1-1, the V gene TRBV5-4; D is undetermined. The CDR3 is 15 amino acids. Looked up from germline, CDR1 is SGHNT and CDR2 is YYREEE (reference sequence). The V and J ends lost 4 bases and 0 bases respectively, with 13 bases between them. The CDR3 is CASSLTPFMNTEAFF. CDR3 DNA: TGTGCCAGCAGCCTTACCCCATTTATGAACACTGAAGCTTTCTTT.

The V call is TRBV5-6, the J call TRBJ2-4; 8 bases are a match to TRBD1. The J segment lost 8 bases and the V segment lost 2 bases, leaving 6 bases of the junction unmatched. The CDR3 totals 14 residues. From germline, CDR1 is SGHDT and CDR2 YYEEEE. The CDR3 reads CASSLSTGVDIQYF. CDR3 DNA sequence: TGTGCCAGCAGCTTATCGACAGGGGTAGACATTCAGTACTTC.

J is TRBJ2-3 and V is TRBV5-6; the match to TRBD1 covers 7 bases. Germline V gives CDR1 SGHDT, CDR2 YYEEEE. After removal of 0 bases from V and 11 bases from J, the junction contained 6 bases not matched to a gene. This CDR3 region has 13 residues. CDR3 loop: CASSLEWDRRQYF. CDR3 nucleotides: TGTGCCAGCAGCTTGGAGTGGGACAGAAGGCAGTATTTT. The variable domain in full, completed from reference TRBV5-6 and TRBJ2-3, reads DAGVTQSPTHLIKTRGQQVTLRCSPKSGHDTVSWYQQALGQGPQFIFQYYEEEERQRGNFPDRFSGHQFPNYSSELNVNALLLGDSALYLCASSLEWDRRQYFGPGTRLTVL.

The V and J genes are TRBV9 and TRBJ2-5; D possibly corresponds to TRBD2 (6 bases). Germline V CDR1 and CDR2: SGDLS, YYNGEE. The CDR3 contains 15 residues. V was cut by 4 bases and J by 5 bases, with 18 bases left in between. CDR3 amino acids: CASSPRTINSETQYF. In DNA, the CDR3 is TGTGCCAGCAGCCCCAGGACTATTAACTCGGAGACCCAGTACTTC. Full variable domain (outside the CDR3, taken from reference TRBV9 and TRBJ2-5): DSGVTQTPKHLITATGQRVTLRCSPRSGDLSVYWYQQSLDQGLQFLIQYYNGEERAKGNILERFSAQQFPDLHSELNLSSLELGDSALYFCASSPRTINSETQYFGPGTRLLVL.

This clone was picked up one time. The gene calls are TRBV5-8 and TRBJ2-5; unclear D gene. This CDR3 spans 13 amino acids. V lost 2 bases to trimming and J lost 5 bases, with 10 bases between them. Germline V lookup: CDR1 SGHTS, CDR2 YDEGEE. CDR3: CASSFGTWETQYF. As DNA, the CDR3 is TGTGCCAGCAGCTTCGGTACATGGGAGACCCAGTACTTC. Together with reference TRBV5-8 and TRBJ2-5, the CDR3 gives the full variable domain: EAGVTQSPTHLIKTRGQQATLRCSPISGHTSVYWYQQALGLGLQFLLWYDEGEERNRGNFPPRFSGRQFPNYSSELNVNALELEDSALYLCASSFGTWETQYFGPGTRLLVL.

The chain couples TRBV6-5 to TRBJ2-7, with 9 positions matching TRBD1. This CDR3 has 15 residues. Germline CDR1 MNHEY, CDR2 SVGAGI. V was pared by 6 bases and J by 4 bases, with 10 bases of the junction left unmatched. This chain's CDR3 is CASRLDRGVLYEQYF. For the CDR3, the DNA is TGTGCCAGCAGGCTCGACAGGGGGGTTTTGTACGAGCAGTACTTC.

The chain links TRBV11-2 to TRBJ2-7, with TRBD2 matching over 11 bases. J was trimmed by 0 bases and V by 5 bases; bases with no gene match: 3. Germline CDR1 SGHAT, CDR2 FQNNGV. There are 15 residues in the CDR3. The CDR3 sequence is CASSAGTSGSYEQYF. For the CDR3, the DNA is TGTGCCAGCAGCGCCGGGACTAGCGGCTCCTACGAGCAGTACTTC.

This rearrangement joins TRBV6-6 to TRBJ2-1; D may correspond to TRBD1 or TRBD2 (5 bases each). The germline V gene has CDR1 MNHNY and CDR2 SVGAGI (reference sequence). The CDR3 runs 11 residues. Trimming removed 2 bases from V and 12 bases from J, with 8 bases in between. The CDR3 nucleotides read TGTGCCAGCAGTTACGGGGCGGGGCAGTTCTTC. Amino acids: CASSYGAGQFF.

The rearrangement joins TRBV4-1 to TRBJ2-1; TRBD1 matches 9 bases. After removal of 4 bases from V and 7 bases from J, the junction contained 17 bases not matched to a gene. Per the germline V gene, CDR1 is MGHRA and CDR2 is YSYEKL. CDR3 length: 18 residues. CDR3 in DNA: TGCGCCAGCAGCCCGGATATCAAGCAGGGACAGGGCTTGAATGAGCAGTTCTTC. Translation: CASSPDIKQGQGLNEQFF.

The chain combines TRBV4-3 with TRBJ1-2, with TRBD1 matching 7 bases. The CDR3 runs 14 residues. The germline gives CDR1 LGHNA, CDR2 YSLEER. Losses at the gene ends were 4 bases for V and 5 bases for J; bases not matched to a gene: 7. The CDR3 nucleotides are TGCGCCAGCAGCCCAAAAGACAGGGCATATGGCTACACCTTC. It is translated as CASSPKDRAYGYTF.

Of note for this clone: This same CDR3 is encoded by further DNA sequences in the sample. V is TRBV27 and J is TRBJ1-5; a possible D gene is TRBD1 (6 bases). Germline V CDR1 and CDR2: MNHEY, SMNVEV (reference sequence). The CDR3 is 14 amino acids. Deletions cut 5 bases from V and 5 bases from J, with 13 bases between. CDR3 protein: CASSITGPHQPQHF. The CDR3 nucleotides read TGTGCCAGCAGTATAACAGGGCCCCATCAGCCCCAGCATTTT.

The chain carries TRBV10-3 and TRBJ2-1; D gene unclear. The CDR3 covers 14 residues. V shed 3 bases and J shed 4 bases, with 10 bases lying between them. Germline CDR1 ENHRY, CDR2 SYGVKD. CDR3 sequence (DNA): TGTGCCATCAGTGAACCCCGGCGATACAATGAGCAGTTCTTC. Protein: CAISEPRRYNEQFF.

The chain is built from TRBV14 and TRBJ2-3; possibly TRBD1 for D (8 bases). This CDR3 has 18 amino acids. V gave up 0 bases and J gave up 5 bases, with 21 bases separating them. The V gene's germline CDR1 is SGHDN and CDR2 FVKESK. The CDR3 DNA reads TGTGCCAGCAGCCAAGATCCAGCCCGGACAGGGAGGGGAGATACGCAGTATTTT. Its protein product is CASSQDPARTGRGDTQYF. The variable domain in full, completed from reference TRBV14 and TRBJ2-3, reads EAGVTQFPSHSVIEKGQTVTLRCDPISGHDNLYWYRRVMGKEIKFLLHFVKESKQDESGMPNNRFLAERTGGTYSTLKVQPAELEDSGVYFCASSQDPARTGRGDTQYFGPGTRLTVL.

Turning to this clone: Additional DNA sequences in this sample encode the identical CDR3. V is TRBV28 and J is TRBJ2-5; D ambiguous. Germline values: CDR1 MDHEN, CDR2 SYDVKM. V was trimmed by 6 bases and J by 3 bases, leaving 8 bases between them. CDR3 length equals 12 residues. CDR3 bases: TGTGCCAGCAGCCTGCCCGAAGAGACCCAGTACTTC. This translates into CASSLPEETQYF.

The rearrangement links TRBV19 to TRBJ2-4; D perhaps matches TRBD1 (6 bases). The CDR3 runs to 14 residues. In germline, CDR1 is LNHDA, CDR2 SQIVND (reference sequence). V lost 5 bases and J 8 bases, leaving 16 bases between the germline ends. CDR3: CASSPTDRDDIQYF. CDR3 bases: TGTGCCAGTAGTCCCACGGACAGAGACGACATTCAGTACTTC.

The chain has TRBV15 and TRBJ2-1; D is ambiguous. The V gene lost 4 bases and the J gene lost 7 bases, with 17 bases spanning the gap. The CDR3 totals 15 residues. The germline V gene has CDR1 LNHNV and CDR2 YYDKDF (reference sequence). CDR3 sequence reads: CATSINPSFTNEQFF. DNA of the CDR3: TGTGCCACCAGCATAAACCCCAGTTTCACGAATGAGCAGTTCTTC.

V gene TRBV5-1 combines with J gene TRBJ2-2; no clear D gene. The V end was cut by 1 base, the J end by 4 bases, with 8 bases between. In germline, CDR1 is SGHRS, CDR2 YFSETQ. The CDR3 is 14 residues long. The CDR3 coding sequence is TGCGCCAGCAGCTTGTCCGGACCCACCGGGGAGCTGTTTTTT. Translating gives CASSLSGPTGELFF.

This chain links TRBV29-1 with TRBJ1-1; TRBD1 agrees at 8 bases. This CDR3 contains 15 residues. Germline V CDR1 and CDR2: SQVTM, ANQGSEA. V lost 4 bases and J lost 1; bases outside the gene matches: 8. CDR3 loop: CSVGDPGTGNTEAFF. DNA for the CDR3: TGCAGCGTTGGGGATCCCGGGACAGGGAACACTGAAGCTTTCTTT.

This chain links TRBV27 with TRBJ1-2; possible D gene TRBD1, 5 bases. Germline V CDR1 and CDR2: MNHEY, SMNVEV (reference sequence). Trimming shortened V by 5 bases and J by 4 bases, and 11 bases separated the two germline ends. The CDR3 contains 13 residues. The CDR3 coding sequence is TGTGCCAGCAGTATAAGGGGTTTCTATGGCTACACCTTC. Its translation is CASSIRGFYGYTF.

CDR3 coding DNA: TGTGCCAGCAGCGTAGACATAAGGGACCCCAACTATGGCTACACCTTC. Translated: CASSVDIRDPNYGYTF. The V call is TRBV9, the J call TRBJ1-2; TRBD1 might be the D (5 bases). Germline V gene lookup returns CDR1 SGDLS and CDR2 YYNGEE. With 0 bases removed from V and 2 bases from J, the gap between germline ends came to 14 bases. CDR3 length: 16 residues.

This chain links TRBV7-3 with TRBJ2-3; TRBD2 agrees at 8 bases. J lost 0 bases, V lost 6 bases, and 2 bases had no gene match. Germline assignment: CDR1 SGHTA and CDR2 FQGTGA. There are 14 residues in the CDR3. CDR3 in DNA: TGTGCCAGCAGTATAGCGGGAAGCACAGATACGCAGTATTTT. Its protein product is CASSIAGSTDTQYF.

This chain uses TRBV7-2 with TRBJ2-7, with TRBD2 matching 9 bases. With 5 bases clipped from V and 3 bases from J, the junction kept 17 bases outside the gene matches. The germline V gene encodes CDR1 SGHTA and CDR2 FQGNSA. The CDR3 has 18 amino acids. CDR3 nucleotide sequence: TGTGCCAGCAGCCAGGACGGTCCACCGCGGGAGGGCCTCTACGAGCAGTACTTC. The encoded protein is CASSQDGPPREGLYEQYF.

The chain joins TRBV19 to TRBJ2-4, with 9 positions matching TRBD1. This CDR3 is 17 amino acids long. V lost 5 bases and J lost 11; bases outside the gene matches: 19. The germline V gene encodes CDR1 LNHDA and CDR2 SQIVND (reference sequence). CDR3: CASSSRDRDIRKTLQYF. The CDR3 nucleotides read TGTGCCAGTAGTTCCCGGGACAGGGACATCAGGAAAACCCTTCAGTACTTC. The whole variable domain, remainder taken from reference TRBV19 and TRBJ2-4, is DGGITQSPKYLFRKEGQNVTLSCEQNLNHDAMYWYRQDPGQGLRLIYYSQIVNDFQKGDIAEGYSVSREKKESFPLTVTSAQKNPTAFYLCASSSRDRDIRKTLQYFGAGTRLSVL.